The rows below give T cell receptor beta chains drawn from one sample of a study of beta chain features in type 1 diabetes. Sequencing was performed with immunoSEQ multiplex PCR; in TCRdb, only in-frame clones are kept and a portion is missing. The table lists 120,000 to 150,000 clones, about 13% of them singletons. Sequencing used central memory CD4+ T cells from blood. These receptors were taken from a man aged 18 to 29 with type 1 diabetes. CDR3s include the opening cysteine and the closing phenylalanine or tryptophan. Each record gives: D gene, CDR3 length, V gene, clone size, J gene, CDR3 protein, CDR3 DNA. D genes are given only for firm matches. Size tells how often a clone was seen (once, few, many) or the class of an expanded clone, and some rows leave it out.

-	14	TRBV7-3	few	TRBJ2-3	CASSLVLSTDTQYF	TGTGCCAGCAGCTTAGTTTTGAGCACAGATACGCAGTATTTT
-	14	TRBV5-1	-	TRBJ2-7	CASTTGQGAHEQYF	TGCGCCAGCACTACGGGGCAGGGAGCCCACGAGCAGTACTTC
-	13	TRBV6-1	few	TRBJ1-5	CASVTESNQPQHF	TGTGCCAGCGTTACAGAGAGCAATCAGCCCCAGCATTTT
-	15	TRBV28	-	TRBJ1-1	CASSSEWGYNTEAFF	TGTGCCAGCAGTTCTGAGTGGGGATACAACACTGAAGCTTTCTTT
-	15	TRBV25-1	-	TRBJ1-4	CASSGWTDANEKLFF	TGTGCCAGCAGTGGGTGGACAGACGCAAATGAAAAACTGTTTTTT
-	15	TRBV7-6	few	TRBJ2-3	CASSSVRTGTDTQYF	TGTGCCAGCAGCTCGGTGAGAACAGGGACGGATACGCAGTATTTT
-	15	TRBV30	-	TRBJ2-7	CAWSVLGTAAYEQYF	TGTGCCTGGAGTGTACTAGGGACGGCGGCCTACGAGCAGTACTTC
-	14	TRBV6-5	-	TRBJ2-1	CASSGPSSYNEQFF	TGTGCCAGCAGTGGTCCGAGCTCCTACAATGAGCAGTTCTTC
-	13	TRBV7-9	few	TRBJ1-1	CASSLALGAEAFF	TGTGCCAGCAGCTTAGCTCTGGGCGCTGAAGCTTTCTTT
TRBD1	16	TRBV6-6	many	TRBJ2-1	CASSNSQGSSYNEQFF	TGTGCCAGCAGTAATTCACAGGGGAGCTCCTACAATGAGCAGTTCTTC
TRBD1	14	TRBV6-6	few	TRBJ1-2	CASSRQGDNYGYTF	TGTGCCAGCAGTCGACAGGGAGACAACTATGGCTACACCTTC
TRBD1	15	TRBV6-5	few	TRBJ2-2	CASSQQGAFIGELFF	TGTGCCAGCAGTCAACAGGGGGCGTTCATCGGGGAGCTGTTTTTT
-	19	TRBV15	-	TRBJ2-3	CATSRDAGMSLVGTDTQYF	TGTGCCACCAGCAGAGATGCGGGAATGTCTCTGGTGGGCACAGATACGCAGTATTTT
TRBD1	15	TRBV4-2	few	TRBJ2-5	CASSQAGQGEETQYF	TGTGCCAGCAGCCAAGCGGGACAGGGGGAGGAGACCCAGTACTTC
-	15	TRBV5-6	-	TRBJ1-2	CASSRPGPTNYGYTF	TGTGCCAGCAGCAGACCGGGACCGACTAACTATGGCTACACCTTC
-	12	TRBV29-1	-	TRBJ1-2	CSAPVQKDGYTF	TGCAGCGCCCCGGTACAGAAGGATGGCTACACCTTC
-	15	TRBV9	few	TRBJ1-3	CASSALPIMGNTIYF	TGTGCCAGCAGCGCTCTGCCAATTATGGGAAACACCATATATTTT
TRBD1	15	TRBV30	-	TRBJ1-4	CAWSDPGTGEEKLFF	TGTGCCTGGAGTGATCCCGGGACAGGGGAGGAAAAACTGTTTTTT
TRBD1	14	TRBV10-3	few	TRBJ2-3	CAIRSGGPRDTQYF	TGTGCCATCAGATCAGGGGGCCCGCGAGATACGCAGTATTTT
-	13	TRBV7-2	-	TRBJ2-7	CASSPFSSYEQYF	TGTGCCAGCAGCCCGTTCAGCTCCTACGAGCAGTACTTC
TRBD2	16	TRBV9	few	TRBJ2-2	CASSALTGLNTGELFF	TGTGCCAGCAGCGCATTAACGGGACTAAACACCGGGGAGCTGTTTTTT
TRBD2	17	TRBV7-6	few	TRBJ2-3	CASSLGLAGGDTDTQYF	TGTGCCAGCAGCTTGGGACTAGCGGGGGGGGACACAGATACGCAGTATTTT
TRBD1	16	TRBV29-1	-	TRBJ1-5	CSVEAGGFRGNQPQHF	TGCAGCGTTGAAGCAGGGGGGTTTAGGGGCAATCAGCCCCAGCATTTT
-	12	TRBV29-1	-	TRBJ2-3	CSATTRTDTQYF	TGCAGCGCAACCACTAGGACCGATACGCAGTATTTT
TRBD1	18	TRBV19	-	TRBJ1-4	CASSGSTGGPATNEKLFF	TGTGCCAGTAGTGGATCGACAGGGGGACCAGCAACTAATGAAAAACTGTTTTTT
TRBD1	16	TRBV11-2	few	TRBJ2-3	CASSRTPTGAVDTQYF	TGTGCCAGCAGCCGAACGCCGACAGGGGCGGTAGATACGCAGTATTTT
TRBD2	15	TRBV11-2	-	TRBJ2-5	CASSSQRTSGETQYF	TGTGCCAGCAGCTCTCAGCGGACTAGCGGAGAGACCCAGTACTTC
TRBD1	16	TRBV7-9	many	TRBJ2-1	CASSLRLQLQGNEQFF	TGTGCCAGCAGCTTAAGGCTTCAGCTACAGGGGAATGAGCAGTTCTTC
TRBD1	15	TRBV7-8	many	TRBJ1-6	CASSLGGTENSPLHF	TGTGCCAGCAGCTTAGGTGGGACAGAAAATTCACCCCTCCACTTT
TRBD1	14	TRBV11-2	-	TRBJ1-4	CASSSQGANEKLFF	TGTGCCAGCAGCTCACAGGGGGCTAATGAAAAACTGTTTTTT
-	16	TRBV11-2	-	TRBJ1-4	CASSFSTGSGGEKLFF	TGTGCCAGCAGCTTCTCTACAGGGTCCGGGGGTGAAAAACTGTTTTTT
-	15	TRBV4-1	-	TRBJ1-2	CASSQDAGATTGYTF	TGCGCCAGCAGCCAAGATGCAGGCGCAACGACCGGCTACACCTTC
-	14	TRBV14	-	TRBJ2-7	CASSQAGKFHEQYF	TGTGCCAGCAGCCAAGCTGGGAAGTTCCACGAGCAGTACTTC
-	15	TRBV18	-	TRBJ2-1	CASSPGVANNNEQFF	TGTGCCAGCTCACCTGGAGTAGCGAACAACAATGAGCAGTTCTTC
TRBD1	14	TRBV5-1	-	TRBJ1-1	CASRPTGEHTEAFF	TGCGCCAGCAGGCCCACAGGGGAGCACACTGAAGCTTTCTTT
-	15	TRBV7-9	few	TRBJ2-2	CATSARTGNTGELFF	TGTGCCACCAGCGCCCGGACGGGAAACACCGGGGAGCTGTTTTTT
-	15	TRBV10-3	few	TRBJ1-1	CAISVRGPPETEAFF	TGTGCCATCAGTGTCAGGGGCCCGCCGGAGACTGAAGCTTTCTTT
-	16	TRBV7-6	-	TRBJ2-1	CASSLNPDSASNEQFF	TGTGCCAGCAGCTTAAACCCGGACAGTGCTTCCAATGAGCAGTTCTTC
-	15	TRBV7-9	few	TRBJ1-2	CASSLGTALNYGYTF	TGTGCCAGCAGCTTAGGGACAGCTCTAAACTATGGCTACACCTTC
-	15	TRBV5-1	few	TRBJ1-1	CASSPQNPGNTEAFF	TGCGCCAGCAGCCCACAGAACCCTGGGAACACTGAAGCTTTCTTT
-	15	TRBV9	many	TRBJ2-7	CASSGAGHGSYEQYF	TGTGCCAGCAGCGGGGCGGGGCACGGCTCCTACGAGCAGTACTTC
-	15	TRBV6-5	-	TRBJ2-5	CASSPGLGYQETQYF	TGTGCCAGCAGCCCCGGGTTGGGGTACCAAGAGACCCAGTACTTC
-	18	TRBV5-4	-	TRBJ2-7	CATLCGTVEVLYTYEQYF	TGTGCCACCCTCTGCGGGACAGTCGAGGTCCTATATACCTACGAGCAGTACTTC
-	14	TRBV6-1	few	TRBJ2-3	CATMGQGYTDTQYF	TGTGCCACCATGGGTCAGGGCTACACAGATACGCAGTATTTT
-	12	TRBV28	few	TRBJ2-3	CASSLYTDTQYF	TGTGCCAGCAGTTTATACACAGATACGCAGTATTTT
-	17	TRBV4-1	-	TRBJ1-1	CASSQDHLGRTNREAFF	TGCGCCAGCAGCCAAGATCATCTTGGACGGACAAATAGGGAAGCTTTCTTT
-	13	TRBV29-1	few	TRBJ1-1	CSATVQGFREAFF	TGCAGCGCTACAGTGCAGGGGTTTCGGGAAGCTTTCTTT
TRBD1	13	TRBV10-2	-	TRBJ1-1	CASRGNRGSEAFF	TGCGCCAGCAGGGGCAACAGGGGAAGTGAAGCTTTCTTT
-	12	TRBV28	-	TRBJ2-7	CASNSRAYEQYF	TGTGCCAGCAACAGCAGAGCCTACGAGCAGTACTTC
-	12	TRBV7-9	many	TRBJ2-3	CASWEAADTQYF	TGTGCCAGCTGGGAAGCGGCAGATACGCAGTATTTT
-	15	TRBV6-6	-	TRBJ1-6	CASMNRDKYNSPLHF	TGTGCCAGCATGAACCGGGACAAATATAATTCACCCCTCCACTTT
TRBD1	12	TRBV9	-	TRBJ1-2	CASSAGQNGYTF	TGTGCCAGCAGCGCGGGACAGAATGGCTACACCTTC
-	12	TRBV27	-	TRBJ1-1	CASIPREGEAFF	TGTGCCAGCATCCCCCGGGAAGGGGAAGCTTTCTTT
-	14	TRBV5-5	few	TRBJ2-3	CASSLRMNGDTQYF	TGTGCCAGCAGCTTGAGGATGAATGGTGATACGCAGTATTTT
-	17	TRBV6-1	few	TRBJ1-2	CASSEDYGTVHLYGYTF	TGTGCCAGCAGTGAAGATTACGGGACCGTGCACCTCTATGGCTACACCTTC
-	17	TRBV4-1	many	TRBJ2-6	CASSQSTAISGANVLTF	TGCGCCAGCAGCCAATCTACTGCCATCTCTGGGGCCAACGTCCTGACTTTC
-	13	TRBV11-2	-	TRBJ1-4	CASSLRPNEKLFF	TGTGCCAGCAGCTTAAGGCCTAATGAAAAACTGTTTTTT
-	13	TRBV30	few	TRBJ2-7	CAWSVGNAYEQYF	TGTGCCTGGAGTGTGGGTAATGCCTACGAGCAGTACTTC
-	16	TRBV4-1	few	TRBJ1-6	CASSHQVDAVGSPLHF	TGCGCCAGCAGCCACCAAGTCGATGCAGTTGGTTCACCCCTCCACTTT
TRBD1	18	TRBV4-2	few	TRBJ2-7	CASSQESSGTATSYEQYF	TGTGCCAGCAGCCAAGAGTCATCCGGGACAGCAACCTCCTACGAGCAGTACTTC